The rows below give T cell receptor beta chains drawn from one sample of a study of blood T cell repertoires in COVID-19. Here immunoSEQ multiplex PCR was the method, and the copy in TCRdb shows in-frame clones only, minus some. The sample has 200,000 to 250,000 clones; roughly 89% are singletons. Sequencing was performed on PBMCs or T cells enriched from blood (not recorded which). The receptors come from a woman aged 40 to 50 who had recovered from COVID-19. Both conserved end residues are part of each CDR3. The D gene is left open where the match is weak. Rows give clone size only sometimes, using once, few, many, or a class for an expanded clone.

TRBD1,TRBV2,15,TRBJ1-5,.,CASRSGQGDNQPQHF,TGTGCCAGCAGGTCGGGACAGGGGGATAATCAGCCCCAGCATTTT
TRBD2,TRBV7-2,17,TRBJ2-7,.,CASSLAVLAGSSYEQYF,TGTGCCAGCAGCTTAGCAGTACTAGCGGGTAGCTCCTACGAGCAGTACTTC
TRBD2,TRBV7-2,16,TRBJ2-5,.,CASSTRLAGGGRTQYF,TGTGCCAGCAGCACCCGACTAGCGGGAGGGGGCAGGACCCAGTACTTC
TRBD1,TRBV15,17,TRBJ2-2,.,CATSITGTGLYTGELFF,TGTGCCACCAGCATTACCGGGACAGGGCTTTACACCGGGGAGCTGTTTTTT
.,TRBV3-1/TRBV3-2,16,TRBJ1-4,once,CASSLGTLAAGEKLFF,TGTGCCAGCAGCCTAGGGACACTCGCGGCGGGTGAAAAACTGTTTTTT
.,TRBV2,13,TRBJ2-5,once,CASTFDRQETQYF,TGTGCCAGCACCTTCGACAGACAAGAGACCCAGTACTTC
TRBD2,TRBV23-1,20,TRBJ2-6,.,CASSHKGAGGPGSGANVLTF,TGCGCCAGCAGTCATAAGGGTGCGGGGGGACCCGGCTCTGGGGCCAACGTCCTGACTTTC
TRBD1,TRBV7-3,14,TRBJ1-1,.,CASSPGQMNTEAFF,TGTGCCAGCAGCCCGGGACAGATGAACACTGAAGCTTTCTTT
.,TRBV12-3/TRBV12-4,13,TRBJ1-5,few,CASRAAGNQPQHF,TGTGCCAGCAGAGCCGCGGGGAATCAGCCCCAGCATTTT
TRBD1,TRBV7-8,16,TRBJ1-6,.,CASSLDRTILDSPLHF,TGTGCCAGCAGTCTGGACAGGACGATTTTAGATTCACCCCTCCACTTT
.,TRBV13,17,TRBJ1-6,.,CASSLGGRSSYNSPLHF,TGTGCCAGCAGCTTAGGCGGAAGGAGCTCCTATAATTCACCCCTCCACTTT
.,TRBV29-1,14,TRBJ1-6,once,CSVQESSYNSPLHF,TGCAGCGTTCAAGAGAGCTCCTATAATTCACCCCTCCACTTT
.,TRBV12-5,15,TRBJ2-1,.,CASGFGRGYGDEQFF,TGTGCTAGTGGTTTCGGAAGAGGTTATGGCGATGAGCAGTTCTTC
TRBD1,TRBV27,14,TRBJ1-2,few,CASSLDREGYGYTF,TGTGCCAGCAGTTTGGACAGGGAGGGCTATGGCTACACCTTC
.,TRBV6-5,11,TRBJ2-3,.,CASSSGTTQYF,TGTGCCAGCAGTTCGGGAACTACGCAGTATTTT
.,TRBV7-2,16,TRBJ2-3,.,CASSSPGDPVTDTQYF,TGTGCCAGCAGCTCCCCGGGGGATCCGGTCACAGATACGCAGTATTTT
.,TRBV5-1,16,TRBJ2-3,.,CASSLWSGTSTDTQYF,TGCGCCAGCAGCTTGTGGAGCGGAACTAGCACAGATACGCAGTATTTT
TRBD1,TRBV6-5,14,TRBJ2-1,.,CASRTDRGIHEQFF,TGTGCCAGCAGGACGGACAGGGGAATCCATGAGCAGTTCTTC
TRBD2,TRBV5-1,14,TRBJ2-1,.,CASSPVGLGDEQFF,TGCGCCAGCAGCCCGGTGGGACTAGGGGATGAGCAGTTCTTC
TRBD1,TRBV7-7,16,TRBJ2-5,.,CASSPAHYRGQETQYF,TGTGCCAGCAGCCCCGCACATTACAGGGGCCAAGAGACCCAGTACTTC
.,TRBV28,16,TRBJ1-3,once,CASSFGSPGVGNTIYF,TGTGCCAGCAGTTTCGGCAGCCCAGGGGTTGGAAACACCATATATTTT
TRBD1,TRBV2,14,TRBJ1-4,.,CASRRQGPNEKLFF,TGTGCCAGCAGGCGACAGGGTCCAAATGAAAAACTGTTTTTT
.,TRBV11-2,12,TRBJ2-7,.,CASRDSSYEQYF,TGTGCCAGCAGGGACAGTTCCTACGAGCAGTACTTC
TRBD1,TRBV20-1,13,TRBJ1-4,.,CSASGQGWEKLFF,TGCAGTGCTAGTGGACAGGGGTGGGAAAAACTGTTTTTT
TRBD1,TRBV28,17,TRBJ1-1,.,CASSLPGQPFMNTEAFF,TGTGCCAGCAGCCTACCGGGACAGCCTTTCATGAACACTGAAGCTTTCTTT
.,TRBV27,16,TRBJ1-4,few,CASRRVGAATNEKLFF,TGTGCCAGCAGAAGGGTGGGGGCTGCAACTAATGAAAAACTGTTTTTT
.,TRBV24-1,15,TRBJ1-4,.,CATSDCEGSNEKLFF,TGTGCCACCAGTGATTGTGAGGGCTCGAATGAAAAACTGTTTTTT
.,TRBV19,16,TRBJ1-1,.,CASSLLAGIINTEAFF,TGTGCCAGTAGTCTCCTTGCGGGGATTATAAACACTGAAGCTTTCTTT
TRBD1,TRBV7-9,14,TRBJ1-2,many,CASSLATGQDGYTF,TGTGCCAGCAGCTTAGCGACCGGACAGGATGGCTACACCTTC
TRBD1,TRBV7-2,14,TRBJ2-5,.,CASSSKTGEETQYF,TGTGCCAGCAGCTCCAAGACAGGGGAGGAGACCCAGTACTTC
.,TRBV28,12,TRBJ2-1,.,CASSPPSEEQFF,TGTGCCAGCAGTCCCCCCTCTGAGGAGCAGTTCTTC
TRBD2,TRBV6-5,15,TRBJ2-1,.,CASTLSAGDSNEQFF,TGTGCCAGCACCCTCTCAGCGGGAGACTCGAATGAGCAGTTCTTC
TRBD2,TRBV27,14,TRBJ2-5,.,CASSSLTSEETQYF,TGTGCCAGCAGTTCCCTCACTAGCGAAGAGACCCAGTACTTC
.,TRBV6-6,16,TRBJ2-6,once,CASSYSWGAGANVLTF,TGTGCCAGCAGTTACTCTTGGGGGGCTGGGGCCAACGTCCTGACTTTC
.,TRBV2,14,TRBJ2-3,once,CASSASRELDTQYF,TGTGCCAGCAGTGCCTCTCGGGAGCTGGATACGCAGTATTTT
TRBD1,TRBV6-5,12,TRBJ1-1,.,CASSSQQGWAFF,TGTGCCAGCAGTTCACAACAGGGGTGGGCTTTCTTT